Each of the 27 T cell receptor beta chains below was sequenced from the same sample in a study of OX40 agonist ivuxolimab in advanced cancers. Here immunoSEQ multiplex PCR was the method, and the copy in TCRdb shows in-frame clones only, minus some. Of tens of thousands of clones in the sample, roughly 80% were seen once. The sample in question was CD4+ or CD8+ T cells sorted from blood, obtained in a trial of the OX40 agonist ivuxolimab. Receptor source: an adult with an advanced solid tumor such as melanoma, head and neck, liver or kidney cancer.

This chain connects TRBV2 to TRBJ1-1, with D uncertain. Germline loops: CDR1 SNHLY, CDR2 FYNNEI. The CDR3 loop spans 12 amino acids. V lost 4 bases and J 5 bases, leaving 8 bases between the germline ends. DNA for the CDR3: TGTGCCAGCAGTGTGGGGAGTACTGAAGCTTTCTTT. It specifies CASSVGSTEAFF.

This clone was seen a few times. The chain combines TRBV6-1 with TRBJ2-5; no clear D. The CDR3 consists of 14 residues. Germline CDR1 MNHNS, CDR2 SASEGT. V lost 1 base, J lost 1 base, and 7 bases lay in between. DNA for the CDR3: TGTGCCAGCAGTGAAGGGACGATCCAAGAGACCCAGTACTTC. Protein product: CASSEGTIQETQYF.

The CDR3 coding sequence is TGTGCCAGTAGTATAGCTGCAAAAACTAGCGGGAGCTCCTACGAGCAGTACTTC. It yields the protein CASSIAAKTSGSSYEQYF. The J gene is TRBJ2-7, the V gene TRBV19, with 11 bases lining up with TRBD2. With 1 base clipped from V and 0 bases from J, the junction kept 8 bases outside the gene matches. This CDR3 region has 18 residues. Germline loops: CDR1 LNHDA, CDR2 SQIVND (reference sequence).

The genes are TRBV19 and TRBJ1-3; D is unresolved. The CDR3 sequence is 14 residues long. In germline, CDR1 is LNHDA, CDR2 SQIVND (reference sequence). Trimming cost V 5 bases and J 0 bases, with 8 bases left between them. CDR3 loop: CASSPQSSGNTIYF. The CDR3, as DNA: TGTGCCAGTAGTCCACAGAGCTCTGGAAACACCATATATTTT.

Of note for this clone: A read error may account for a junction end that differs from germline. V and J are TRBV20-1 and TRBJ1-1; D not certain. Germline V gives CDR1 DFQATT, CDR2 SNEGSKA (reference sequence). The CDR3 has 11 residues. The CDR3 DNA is TGCAGTGCTAGCCCGGAGGCTGAGGCTTTCTTT. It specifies CSASPEAEAFF.

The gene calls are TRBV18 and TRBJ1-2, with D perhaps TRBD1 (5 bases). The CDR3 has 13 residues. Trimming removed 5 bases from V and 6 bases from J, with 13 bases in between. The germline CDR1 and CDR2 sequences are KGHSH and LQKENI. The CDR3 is CASSEQAPDGYTF. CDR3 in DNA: TGTGCCAGCTCAGAACAGGCTCCGGATGGCTACACCTTC.

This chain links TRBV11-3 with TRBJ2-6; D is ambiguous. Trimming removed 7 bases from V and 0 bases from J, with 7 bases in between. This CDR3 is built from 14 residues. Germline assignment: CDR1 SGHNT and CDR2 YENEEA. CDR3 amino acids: CASTPISGANVLTF. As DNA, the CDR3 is TGTGCCAGCACCCCGATCTCTGGGGCCAACGTCCTGACTTTC.

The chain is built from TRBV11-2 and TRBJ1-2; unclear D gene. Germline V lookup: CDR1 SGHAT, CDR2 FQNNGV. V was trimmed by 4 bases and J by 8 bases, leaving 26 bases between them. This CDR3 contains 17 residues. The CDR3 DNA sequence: TGTGCCAGCAGCTCCCACTCTGCAGCCCCGATTTTTGACGGCTACACCTTC. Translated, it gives CASSSHSAAPIFDGYTF.

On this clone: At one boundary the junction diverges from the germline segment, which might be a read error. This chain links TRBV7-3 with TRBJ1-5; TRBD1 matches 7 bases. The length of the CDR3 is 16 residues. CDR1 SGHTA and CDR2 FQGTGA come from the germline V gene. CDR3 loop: CASSLNGGGISQPQHF. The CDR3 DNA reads TGCGCCAGCAGCCTGAATGGAGGGGGCATAAGTCAGCCCCAGCATTTT.

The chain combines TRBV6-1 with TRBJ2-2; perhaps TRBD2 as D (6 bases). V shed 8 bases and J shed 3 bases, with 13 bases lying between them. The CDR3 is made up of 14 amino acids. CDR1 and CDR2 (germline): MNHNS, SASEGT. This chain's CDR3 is CASGLPTDTGELFF. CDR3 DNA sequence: TGTGCCAGCGGACTACCAACAGACACCGGGGAGCTGTTTTTT.

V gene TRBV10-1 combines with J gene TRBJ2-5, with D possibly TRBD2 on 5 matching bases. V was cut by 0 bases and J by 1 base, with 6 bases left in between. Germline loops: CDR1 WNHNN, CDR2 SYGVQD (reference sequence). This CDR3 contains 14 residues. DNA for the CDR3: TGCGCCAGCAGTGAGTCAGGGAGCCAAGAGACCCAGTACTTC. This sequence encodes CASSESGSQETQYF.

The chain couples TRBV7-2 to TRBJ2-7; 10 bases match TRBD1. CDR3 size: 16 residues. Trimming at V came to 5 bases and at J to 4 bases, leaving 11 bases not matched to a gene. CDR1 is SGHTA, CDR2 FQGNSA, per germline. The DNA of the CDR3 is TGTGCCAGCAGCCCCAAGACAGGGGGCGCGAGTTACGAGCAGTACTTC. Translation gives CASSPKTGGASYEQYF.

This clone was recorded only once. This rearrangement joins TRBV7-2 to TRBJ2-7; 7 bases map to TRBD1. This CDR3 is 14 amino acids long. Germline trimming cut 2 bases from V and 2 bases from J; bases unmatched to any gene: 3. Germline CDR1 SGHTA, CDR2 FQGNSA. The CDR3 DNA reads TGTGCCAGCAGCTTAACAGGGACAGCCTACGAGCAGTACTTC. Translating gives CASSLTGTAYEQYF.

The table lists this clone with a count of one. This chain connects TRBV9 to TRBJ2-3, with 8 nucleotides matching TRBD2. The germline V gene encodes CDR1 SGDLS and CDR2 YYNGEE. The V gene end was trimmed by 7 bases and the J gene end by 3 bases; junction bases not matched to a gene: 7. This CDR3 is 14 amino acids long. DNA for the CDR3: TGTGCCAGCGGTGTGGCTAGCGGGACAGATACGCAGTATTTT. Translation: CASGVASGTDTQYF.

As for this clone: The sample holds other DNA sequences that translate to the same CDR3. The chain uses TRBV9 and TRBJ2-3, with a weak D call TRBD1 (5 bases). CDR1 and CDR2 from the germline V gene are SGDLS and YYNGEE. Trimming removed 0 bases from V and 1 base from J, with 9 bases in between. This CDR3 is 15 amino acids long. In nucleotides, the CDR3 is TGTGCCAGCAGCGTAGTAGGGGATGGCACAGATACGCAGTATTTT. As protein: CASSVVGDGTDTQYF.

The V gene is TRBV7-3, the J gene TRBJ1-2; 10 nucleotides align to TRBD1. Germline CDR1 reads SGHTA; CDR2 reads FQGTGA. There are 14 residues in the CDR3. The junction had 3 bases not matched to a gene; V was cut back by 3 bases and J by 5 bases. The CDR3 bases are TGTGCCAGCAGCTTCGGGGACAGGGGATATGGCTACACCTTC. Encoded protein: CASSFGDRGYGYTF.

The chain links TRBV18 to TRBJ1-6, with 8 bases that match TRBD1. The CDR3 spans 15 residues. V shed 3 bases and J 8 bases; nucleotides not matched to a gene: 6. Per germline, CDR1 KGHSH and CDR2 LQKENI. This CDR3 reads CASSPPGQAHSPLHF. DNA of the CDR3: TGTGCCAGCTCACCTCCGGGACAGGCCCATTCACCCCTCCACTTT.

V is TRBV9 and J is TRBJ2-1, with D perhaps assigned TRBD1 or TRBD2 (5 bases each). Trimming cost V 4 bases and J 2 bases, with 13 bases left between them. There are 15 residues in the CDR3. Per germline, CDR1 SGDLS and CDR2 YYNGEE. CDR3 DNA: TGTGCCAGCAGCCCCTCCGGGGCGACCTACAATGAGCAGTTCTTC. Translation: CASSPSGATYNEQFF.

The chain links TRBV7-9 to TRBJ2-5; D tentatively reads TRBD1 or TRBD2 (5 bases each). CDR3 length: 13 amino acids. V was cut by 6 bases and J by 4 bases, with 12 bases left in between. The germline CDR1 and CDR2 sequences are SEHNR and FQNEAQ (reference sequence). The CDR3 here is CASSRGEGETQYF. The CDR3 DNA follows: TGTGCCAGCAGTAGAGGGGAAGGAGAGACCCAGTACTTC.

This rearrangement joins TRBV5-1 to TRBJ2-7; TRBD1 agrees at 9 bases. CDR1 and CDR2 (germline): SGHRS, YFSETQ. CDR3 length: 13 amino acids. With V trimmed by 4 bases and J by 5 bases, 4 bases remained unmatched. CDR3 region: CASSRDREDEQYF. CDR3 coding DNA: TGCGCCAGCAGCAGGGACAGGGAGGACGAGCAGTACTTC.

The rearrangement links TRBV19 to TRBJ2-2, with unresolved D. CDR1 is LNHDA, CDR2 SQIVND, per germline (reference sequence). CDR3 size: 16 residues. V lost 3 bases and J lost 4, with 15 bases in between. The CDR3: CASSMRKDTLTGELFF. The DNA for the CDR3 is TGTGCCAGTAGTATGAGGAAGGATACACTCACCGGGGAGCTGTTTTTT.

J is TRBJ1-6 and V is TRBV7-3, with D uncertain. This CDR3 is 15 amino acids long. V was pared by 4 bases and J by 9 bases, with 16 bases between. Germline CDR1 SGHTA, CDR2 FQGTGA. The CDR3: CASSSEGSGRSPLHF. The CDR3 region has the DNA TGTGCCAGCAGCTCCGAGGGCTCTGGGCGTTCACCCCTCCACTTT.

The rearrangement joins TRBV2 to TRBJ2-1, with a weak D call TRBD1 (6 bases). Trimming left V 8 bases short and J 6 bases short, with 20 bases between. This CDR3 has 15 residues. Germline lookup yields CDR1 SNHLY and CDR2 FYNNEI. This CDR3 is CASPNQGPRSNEQFF. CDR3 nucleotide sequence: TGTGCCAGCCCGAATCAGGGGCCCAGGTCCAATGAGCAGTTCTTC.

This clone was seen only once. This CDR3 is CASSVASGGDTQYF. The CDR3 DNA sequence: TGTGCCAGCAGCGTAGCCAGCGGGGGGGATACGCAGTATTTT. V usage is TRBV9 and J usage is TRBJ2-3, with 9 positions matching TRBD2. V shed 0 bases and J 6 bases; nucleotides not matched to a gene: 2. CDR1 SGDLS and CDR2 YYNGEE come from the germline V gene. This CDR3 has 14 residues.

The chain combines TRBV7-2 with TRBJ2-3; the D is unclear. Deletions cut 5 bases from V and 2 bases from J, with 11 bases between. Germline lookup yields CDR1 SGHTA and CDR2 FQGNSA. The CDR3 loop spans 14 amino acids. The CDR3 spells CASSPASHTDTQYF. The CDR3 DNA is TGTGCCAGCAGCCCAGCGAGCCACACAGATACGCAGTATTTT.

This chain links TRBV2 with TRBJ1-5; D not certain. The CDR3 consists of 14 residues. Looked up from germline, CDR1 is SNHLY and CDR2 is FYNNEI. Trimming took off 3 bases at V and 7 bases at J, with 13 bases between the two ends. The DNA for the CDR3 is TGTGCCAGCAGTGATCGAGGGCACGGACAGCCCCAGCATTTT. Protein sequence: CASSDRGHGQPQHF.

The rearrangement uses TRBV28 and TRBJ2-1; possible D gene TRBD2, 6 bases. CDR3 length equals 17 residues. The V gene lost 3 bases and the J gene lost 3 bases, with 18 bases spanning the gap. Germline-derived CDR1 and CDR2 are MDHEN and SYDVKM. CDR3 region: CASSFSILWEDYNEQFF. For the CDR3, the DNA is TGTGCCAGCAGTTTCTCTATATTGTGGGAGGACTACAATGAGCAGTTCTTC.